This T cell receptor (beta chain) was obtained from a study of cytomegalovirus exposure and HLA in healthy donors. Study-wide results and limits: Most TCR sequences showed up rarely, but some public TCRs showed up in many donors. Reports indicate that TCR beta sequences accurately predicted the HLA-A and HLA-B alleles of most subjects. An ancestry cluster, one associated with Asian ancestry, reportedly showed fewer N-insertions than the roughly 670-donor mean in a later analysis.

The CDR3 totals 17 residues. The V gene's germline CDR1 is SGDLS and CDR2 YYNGEE. J lost 4 bases, V lost 0 bases, and 7 bases had no gene match. This clone has only one observation. Its antigen is unidentified. The PCR made use of 60 Vbeta and 13 Jbeta primers. Libraries were prepared by immunoSEQ multiplex PCR; TCRdb keeps only in-frame clonotypes and omits some of them. The table includes around 150,000 clones, 64% detected once. The sample consisted of PBMCs. V and J are TRBV9 and TRBJ2-3; 11 nucleotides line up with TRBD2. This clonotype was obtained from a woman aged 25 to 39 in good health and CMV-seropositive. The CDR3 sequence is CASSVGIIAGGADTQYF. CDR3 nucleotides: TGTGCCAGCAGCGTAGGGATAATAGCGGGAGGGGCAGATACGCAGTATTTT.